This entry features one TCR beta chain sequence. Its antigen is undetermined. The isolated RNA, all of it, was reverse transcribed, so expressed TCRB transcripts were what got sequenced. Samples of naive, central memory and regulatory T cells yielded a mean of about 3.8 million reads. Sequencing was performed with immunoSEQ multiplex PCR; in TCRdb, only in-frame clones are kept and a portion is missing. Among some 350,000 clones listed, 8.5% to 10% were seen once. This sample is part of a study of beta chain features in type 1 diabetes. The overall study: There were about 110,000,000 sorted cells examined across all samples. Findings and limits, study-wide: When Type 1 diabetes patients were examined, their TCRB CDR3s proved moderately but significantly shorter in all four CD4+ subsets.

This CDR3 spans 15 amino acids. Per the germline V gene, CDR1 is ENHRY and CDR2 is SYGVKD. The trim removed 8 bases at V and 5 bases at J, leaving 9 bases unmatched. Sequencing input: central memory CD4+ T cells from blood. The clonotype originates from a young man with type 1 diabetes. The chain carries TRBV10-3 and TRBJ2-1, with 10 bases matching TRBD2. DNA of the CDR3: TGTGCCATCGCTCAAATGACTAGCGGGCACAATGAGCAGTTCTTC. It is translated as CAIAQMTSGHNEQFF.